Included here is one T cell receptor (beta chain) sequence, with context. This sample was included in a study of Ad26.COV2.S vaccination and SARS-CoV-2 variants. Libraries were prepared by immunoSEQ multiplex PCR; TCRdb keeps only in-frame clonotypes and omits some of them. Seen here are about 390,000 clones, about nine tenths observed once, and the top ten hold 3% to 4.5%. Treatment specified: roughly 18 received Ad26.COV2.S at low or high dose, single or two shots; about 5 received placebo; per-sample allocation not given. Samples came from day 63 after the first vaccine or placebo injection. Immunization relied on an Ad26 vector, which expressed Wuhan-strain SARS-CoV-2 spike. The starting material was peripheral blood, obtained in a trial of Ad26.COV2.S vaccine versus placebo. The TCR originated in a person aged 18-60 years who received the Ad26.COV2.S COVID-19 vaccine or a placebo.

The CDR3: CASSYTEGVGEQYF. The CDR3 DNA is TGTGCCAGCAGTTACACGGAAGGGGTGGGAGAGCAGTACTTC. This rearrangement joins TRBV6-2 or TRBV6-3 to TRBJ2-7; D is perhaps TRBD1 (5 bases). V was pared by 2 bases and J by 7 bases, with 15 bases between. The germline gives CDR1 MNHEY, CDR2 SVGEGT. This CDR3 has 14 amino acids.